The clone carrying this T cell receptor (beta chain) was recorded once. Primers: 60 Vbeta forward and 13 Jbeta reverse. Assay: immunoSEQ multiplex PCR; the TCRdb copy retains only in-frame clones and omits some. This sample has roughly 190,000 clones, with around 82% found just once. This entry belongs to a study of cytomegalovirus exposure and HLA in healthy donors. The CDR3 length is 13 residues. With 3 bases removed from V and 3 bases from J, the gap between germline ends came to 8 bases. Looked up from germline, CDR1 is MDHEN and CDR2 is SYDVKM. V gene TRBV28 combines with J gene TRBJ1-1; D remains unclear. Sequenced material: PBMCs. This clonotype was sampled from a man in his late teens or twenties in good health and CMV-seronegative. This CDR3 is CASSFERDTEAFF. CDR3 bases: TGTGCCAGCAGTTTTGAGAGGGACACTGAAGCTTTCTTT.